The clone carrying this T cell receptor beta chain occurred many times. Its target is unknown. These data come from a study of human T cells and chemical hapten exposure. Study context: Among samples, TCR yields varied mainly because of small differences in pooled library volume. General study points: The number of TCRs over 1 in 1000 frequency stayed unchanged after DPC.

V lost 5 bases, J lost 5 bases, and 8 bases lay in between. Germline loops: CDR1 SGHVS, CDR2 FQNEAQ. CDR3 length: 12 residues. Authors' processing steps: Over 95,000 TCRs per sample was the median, with a range of about 20,000 to 690,600. TCRdb reprocessed the RACE reads via MiXCR and lists one record per CDR3 protein. The V and J calls follow TCRdb's processing rather than the paper's. The sample contains approximately 59,000 distinct CDR3 sequences, under 7.5% of which appear only once. Time point indicated: healthy volunteer bleed at 6 weeks. Total RNA was extracted from unfractionated whole blood. The specimen sequenced was whole blood. This TCR was sampled from a female donor in good health. Some clones in this sample may be carry-over from other donors' samples. This chain joins TRBV7-8 and TRBJ2-3; no clear D. CDR3 DNA: TGTGCCAGCAGCGTACTGCAAGATACGCAGTATTTT. Translation: CASSVLQDTQYF.